The 4 T cell receptor beta chains given below trace back to one sample, sequenced in a study of siplizumab effects on memory and regulatory T cells. The assay was immunoSEQ multiplex PCR, and TCRdb's table has in-frame clones only and misses some. The table has tens of thousands of clones, around 97% seen once; the top ten hold 0.5% to 0.7%. The source material was naive CD4+ T cells sorted from blood. Source of these receptors: a human donor in good health.

V and J are TRBV6-6 and TRBJ1-1, with D maybe TRBD1 (5 bases). This CDR3 region has 13 residues. The V end was cut by 5 bases, the J end by 8 bases, with 15 bases between. CDR1 is MNHNY and CDR2 is SVGAGI in the germline V gene (reference sequence). The CDR3 loop is CASSLPVGEEAFF. CDR3 coding DNA: TGTGCCAGCAGTCTTCCAGTGGGGGAGGAAGCTTTCTTT.

The chain has TRBV6-5 and TRBJ2-2, with 12 bases identical to TRBD2. Germline V gene lookup returns CDR1 MNHEY and CDR2 SVGAGI. The CDR3 has 15 residues. The V and J ends lost 7 bases and 3 bases, in that order; junction bases with no gene match: 3. CDR3 sequence: CASNRLAGDTGELFF. The CDR3, as DNA: TGTGCCAGCAACCGACTAGCGGGAGACACCGGGGAGCTGTTTTTT.

This chain connects TRBV27 to TRBJ2-6; TRBD1 matches 7 bases. Per germline, CDR1 MNHEY and CDR2 SMNVEV (reference sequence). Trimming at V came to 5 bases and at J to 4 bases, leaving 8 bases not matched to a gene. CDR3 length: 16 amino acids. The CDR3 bases are TGTGCCAGCAGTCCCCTTAGGGGGCCAGGGGCCAACGTCCTGACTTTC. Protein: CASSPLRGPGANVLTF.

The chain uses TRBV5-1 and TRBJ2-1; 7 nucleotides match TRBD2. Trimming at V came to 2 bases and at J to 10 bases, leaving 9 bases not matched to a gene. CDR1 SGHRS and CDR2 YFSETQ come from the germline V gene. This CDR3 has 14 amino acids. This chain's CDR3 is CASSFSSGVMEQFF. The CDR3 DNA reads TGCGCCAGCAGCTTCTCTAGCGGCGTAATGGAGCAGTTCTTC.